The sequence of this T cell receptor (beta chain) was determined in a study of T cell changes during pregnancy in multiple sclerosis. TCRdb keeps only in-frame clones here, not all; method: immunoSEQ multiplex PCR. The table includes under 45,000 clones, 90% to 95% detected once. The V end was cut by 0 bases, the J end by 7 bases, with 18 bases between. This CDR3 is 17 amino acids long. Germline V gene sequence: CDR1 ENHRY, CDR2 SYGVKD. V is TRBV10-3 and J is TRBJ2-2, with D possibly TRBD2 on 5 matching bases. This clonotype was sampled from a female donor in good health, enrolled as a control in a pregnancy study. Material: CD4+ T cells from peripheral blood mononuclear cells, obtained in the second trimester of pregnancy. CDR3 loop: CAISESGGSTLSGELFF. In DNA form, the CDR3 reads TGTGCCATCAGTGAGTCAGGAGGTTCGACCTTGAGCGGGGAGCTGTTTTTT.